Sequencing of this T cell receptor beta chain was carried out in a study of blood T cell repertoires in COVID-19. On the study more broadly: Collection of acute and convalescent COVID-19 samples took place in the United States, Italy and Spain. PBMCs, B-cell-depleted T cells, or T cells were the source of the cDNA or gDNA that made up the material.

V gave up 4 bases and J gave up 3 bases; unmatched junction bases: 9. Germline V lookup: CDR1 SGHKS, CDR2 YYEKEE (reference sequence). This CDR3 has 15 residues. Methods used by the authors: Counts of nucleated cells, estimated from reference gene primer amplification, were obtained. Sequencing was performed with immunoSEQ multiplex PCR; in TCRdb, only in-frame clones are kept and a portion is missing. From that table come the V and J calls and clone size; the DNA was used to work out D and trimming. The sample yields over 60,000 clones, around 80% seen once. Sample: peripheral blood. The sequence came from a human donor in a cohort sampled during active COVID-19. The chain uses TRBV5-5 and TRBJ2-5, with 7 bases fitting TRBD1. The CDR3 sequence is CASSVAGTEKETQYF. As DNA, the CDR3 is TGTGCCAGCAGCGTGGCCGGGACAGAGAAAGAGACCCAGTACTTC. Full variable domain (remainder filled in from reference TRBV5-5 and TRBJ2-5): DAGVTQSPTHLIKTRGQQVTLRCSPISGHKSVSWYQQVLGQGPQFIFQYYEKEERGRGNFPDRFSARQFPNYSSELNVNALLLGDSALYLCASSVAGTEKETQYFGPGTRLLVL.